These 8 T cell receptor beta chains originate from one sample sequenced in a study of blood T cell repertoires in COVID-19. Sequencing was performed with immunoSEQ multiplex PCR; in TCRdb, only in-frame clones are kept and a portion is missing. The profile shows tens of thousands of clones, about 90% of them singletons. The sample consisted of peripheral blood. The origin of the receptors is a man between 65 and 85 years old with active COVID-19.

The V gene is TRBV6-6, the J gene TRBJ2-5, with TRBD2 matching over 7 bases. The V segment lost 6 bases and the J segment 7 bases; nucleotides outside the gene matches: 17. The germline V gene has CDR1 MNHNY and CDR2 SVGAGI (reference sequence). The CDR3 sequence is 16 residues long. CDR3 region: CASRTGGTKSLGTQYF. The CDR3 nucleotides are TGTGCCAGCAGAACTGGAGGGACTAAGTCACTTGGGACCCAGTACTTC.

The CDR3 loop is CASSNLGGTFNTEAFF. The CDR3 nucleotides are TGTGCCAGCAGCAACTTGGGGGGGACATTTAACACTGAAGCTTTCTTT. This chain joins TRBV21-1 and TRBJ1-1. TRBV21-1 is annotated as a pseudogene. This CDR3 has 16 residues.

This clone was picked up one time. The chain has TRBV6-5 and TRBJ1-1; D not resolved. V lost 6 bases, J lost 4 bases, and 18 bases lay in between. The CDR3 consists of 15 residues. Germline V gives CDR1 MNHEY, CDR2 SVGAGI. The CDR3 region is CASSHTPGSGTEAFF. In DNA, the CDR3 is TGTGCCAGCAGCCATACTCCGGGGAGCGGCACTGAAGCTTTCTTT.

The rearrangement joins TRBV7-2 to TRBJ2-7; D possibly corresponds to TRBD1 (6 bases). CDR1 is SGHTA and CDR2 is FQGNSA in the germline V gene. CDR3 length: 12 amino acids. V lost 0 bases to trimming and J lost 10 bases, with 10 bases between them. In nucleotides, the CDR3 is TGTGCCAGCAGCTTAGCGCTTGGGACACAGTACTTC. Translation gives CASSLALGTQYF.

The V call is TRBV4-1, the J call TRBJ2-2, with 14 positions matching TRBD2. Germline CDR1 and CDR2: MGHRA and YSYEKL. This CDR3 has 18 amino acids. The junction had 5 bases not matched to a gene; V was cut back by 4 bases and J by 1 base. The CDR3 DNA reads as TGCGCCAGCAGCCGCGGACTAGCGGGGGGCATGAACACCGGGGAGCTGTTTTTT. This sequence encodes CASSRGLAGGMNTGELFF.

V usage is TRBV11-2 and J usage is TRBJ2-7; 10 nucleotides agree with TRBD2. Germline-derived CDR1 and CDR2 are SGHAT and FQNNGV. V trimming: 4 bases; J trimming: 2 bases; junction bases outside the gene matches: 5. This CDR3 is built from 15 residues. The CDR3 sequence is CASSSGLAAPYEQYF. The DNA of the CDR3 is TGTGCCAGCAGCTCCGGACTAGCGGCGCCCTACGAGCAGTACTTC.

The chain combines TRBV6-6 with TRBJ2-7; the D gene is possibly TRBD1 (5 bases). Germline V gene data show CDR1 as MNHNY and CDR2 as SVGAGI (reference sequence). CDR3 length: 14 amino acids. With 1 base removed from V and 1 base from J, the gap between germline ends came to 8 bases. The CDR3 DNA sequence: TGTGCCAGCAGTTACTTGACAGCTTCCTACGAGCAGTACTTC. This gives the protein CASSYLTASYEQYF.

V gene TRBV7-2 combines with J gene TRBJ2-5, with 12 nucleotides matching TRBD2. The V segment lost 5 bases and the J segment 0 bases; nucleotides outside the gene matches: 7. From germline, CDR1 is SGHTA and CDR2 FQGNSA. CDR3 length equals 17 residues. Here the CDR3 DNA reads TGTGCCAGCAGCCAAGGACTAGCGGGAAATTACCAAGAGACCCAGTACTTC. Translated: CASSQGLAGNYQETQYF.